This TCR beta chain was sequenced during a study of prognosis after radiotherapy for stage I lung cancer. Findings of the study overall: After stereotactic body radiation therapy, patients with later distant metastases showed lower Shannon entropy. There were reportedly differences in TRBV and TRBJ gene usage between patients with and without metastases. The number of unique TCR clones went down after stereotactic body radiation therapy, with a median of around 10,000 versus 6,900.

Ten or more counts support this clonotype. The antigen is unknown. It was by two-round multiplex PCR that TCR beta CDR3 was amplified from genomic DNA. Used in first-round PCR were primers specific to each TRBV and TRBJ gene. TCRdb fed the multiplex PCR reads into MiXCR, producing one record per CDR3 protein. Found here are tens of thousands of distinct CDR3 sequences, roughly 40% of them singletons; the top ten hold about 30%. Germline V gene lookup returns CDR1 MDHEN and CDR2 SYDVKM. The V end was cut by 6 bases, the J end by 4 bases, with 20 bases between. This CDR3 is 16 amino acids long. The source of this sequence is a donor over 45 with non-small cell lung cancer. The sample in question was PBMCs, obtained before or after stereotactic body radiation therapy (not recorded which). This chain uses TRBV28 with TRBJ2-3; D may be TRBD2 (6 bases). CDR3: CASSNQPGAGPDTQYF. CDR3 DNA sequence: TGTGCCAGCAGCAACCAACCCGGAGCGGGCCCAGATACGCAGTATTTT.